These T cell receptor beta chains were read from a single sample in a study of beta chain features in type 1 diabetes. This table comes from immunoSEQ multiplex PCR, and its TCRdb copy is limited to in-frame clones, with some not included. The sample consists of hundreds of thousands of clones, roughly 12% of them appearing once. The source material was naive CD4+ T cells from blood. These receptors came from a man aged 18 to 29 in good health. The CDR3 runs from the conserved cysteine through the conserved F or W. A D gene is named only where the DNA matches it firmly. Size is stated for part of the rows, as once, few or many counts, or as a class when the clone is expanded.

V gene: TRBV15; clone size: few; J gene: TRBJ2-7; D gene: .; CDR3 protein: CATSRDPSYEQYF; CDR3 DNA: TGTGCCACCAGCAGAGATCCATCCTACGAGCAGTACTTC
V gene: TRBV4-3; clone size: .; J gene: TRBJ1-2; D gene: .; CDR3 protein: CASSQDTDYGYTF; CDR3 DNA: TGCGCCAGCAGCCAAGATACTGACTATGGCTACACCTTC
V gene: TRBV9; clone size: .; J gene: TRBJ2-5; D gene: .; CDR3 protein: CASSVEPGRKETQYF; CDR3 DNA: TGTGCCAGCAGCGTAGAACCGGGTAGAAAAGAGACCCAGTACTTC
V gene: TRBV30; clone size: .; J gene: TRBJ1-6; D gene: .; CDR3 protein: CAWDPGLGSPLHF; CDR3 DNA: TGTGCCTGGGATCCCGGACTCGGGTCACCCCTCCACTTT
V gene: TRBV28; clone size: few; J gene: TRBJ2-1; D gene: .; CDR3 protein: CASTKSAGISYNEQFF; CDR3 DNA: TGTGCCAGCACCAAATCGGCGGGGATCTCCTACAATGAGCAGTTCTTC
V gene: TRBV28; clone size: few; J gene: TRBJ2-7; D gene: .; CDR3 protein: CASSRGGRNYEQYF; CDR3 DNA: TGTGCCAGCAGTCGTGGCGGTCGGAACTACGAGCAGTACTTC
V gene: TRBV4-3; clone size: .; J gene: TRBJ2-7; D gene: TRBD1; CDR3 protein: CASSQVIPRTGDYEQYF; CDR3 DNA: TGCGCCAGCAGCCAAGTGATCCCACGGACAGGGGACTACGAGCAGTACTTC
V gene: TRBV6-1; clone size: .; J gene: TRBJ2-4; D gene: .; CDR3 protein: CASSGGRTGENIQYF; CDR3 DNA: TGTGCCAGCAGTGGAGGGAGGACAGGCGAAAACATTCAGTACTTC
V gene: TRBV11-1; clone size: few; J gene: TRBJ1-1; D gene: .; CDR3 protein: CASSLATRSEAFF; CDR3 DNA: TGTGCCAGCAGCTTAGCCACGCGGTCTGAAGCTTTCTTT
V gene: TRBV14; clone size: few; J gene: TRBJ1-5; D gene: .; CDR3 protein: CASSQGHDQPQHF; CDR3 DNA: TGTGCCAGCAGCCAAGGTCATGATCAGCCCCAGCATTTT
V gene: TRBV7-9; clone size: few; J gene: TRBJ2-5; D gene: TRBD1; CDR3 protein: CASSLVGQGSGWETQYF; CDR3 DNA: TGTGCCAGCAGCTTAGTCGGACAGGGGAGTGGTTGGGAGACCCAGTACTTC
V gene: TRBV7-2; clone size: .; J gene: TRBJ2-3; D gene: TRBD1; CDR3 protein: CASSPEDREGVDTQYF; CDR3 DNA: TGTGCCAGCAGCCCTGAGGACAGGGAAGGTGTGGATACGCAGTATTTT
V gene: TRBV4-2; clone size: .; J gene: TRBJ1-5; D gene: .; CDR3 protein: CASSRTNQPQHF; CDR3 DNA: TGTGCCAGCAGCCGCACTAATCAGCCCCAGCATTTT
V gene: TRBV7-8; clone size: .; J gene: TRBJ2-1; D gene: TRBD1; CDR3 protein: CASSLNWDRDYNEQFF; CDR3 DNA: TGTGCCAGCAGCTTAAATTGGGACAGGGATTACAATGAGCAGTTCTTC
V gene: TRBV13; clone size: .; J gene: TRBJ2-1; D gene: TRBD2; CDR3 protein: CASSLSRLALSYNEQFF; CDR3 DNA: TGTGCCAGCAGCTTGTCCCGACTAGCCCTATCCTACAATGAGCAGTTCTTC
V gene: TRBV9; clone size: few; J gene: TRBJ2-6; D gene: TRBD1; CDR3 protein: CASSVGPKTGTSGANVLTF; CDR3 DNA: TGTGCCAGCAGCGTAGGTCCCAAGACAGGGACCTCCGGGGCCAACGTCCTGACTTTC
V gene: TRBV9; clone size: few; J gene: TRBJ2-1; D gene: TRBD2; CDR3 protein: CASSAASGRARNEQFF; CDR3 DNA: TGTGCCAGCAGCGCCGCTAGCGGGAGGGCCAGGAATGAGCAGTTCTTC
V gene: TRBV4-2; clone size: .; J gene: TRBJ1-5; D gene: .; CDR3 protein: CASSQDGDQPQHF; CDR3 DNA: TGTGCCAGCAGCCAAGACGGGGATCAGCCCCAGCATTTT
V gene: TRBV30; clone size: .; J gene: TRBJ1-3; D gene: .; CDR3 protein: CAWRQEDSGNTIYF; CDR3 DNA: TGTGCCTGGAGACAGGAAGACTCTGGAAACACCATATATTTT
V gene: TRBV5-1; clone size: few; J gene: TRBJ1-5; D gene: .; CDR3 protein: CASSPAGNQPQHF; CDR3 DNA: TGCGCCAGCAGCCCCGCAGGGAATCAGCCCCAGCATTTT
V gene: TRBV11-2; clone size: .; J gene: TRBJ2-1; D gene: TRBD2; CDR3 protein: CASSSSRVAGFSYNEQFF; CDR3 DNA: TGTGCCAGCAGCTCCTCTAGAGTAGCGGGGTTCTCCTACAATGAGCAGTTCTTC
V gene: TRBV19; clone size: few; J gene: TRBJ2-1; D gene: .; CDR3 protein: CASSRGLATSSYNEQFF; CDR3 DNA: TGTGCCAGTAGTCGTGGGCTAGCGACCAGCTCCTACAATGAGCAGTTCTTC
V gene: TRBV18; clone size: .; J gene: TRBJ1-1; D gene: .; CDR3 protein: CASSPATAGTEAFF; CDR3 DNA: TGTGCCAGCTCACCCGCGACAGCGGGCACTGAAGCTTTCTTT
V gene: TRBV9; clone size: few; J gene: TRBJ2-2; D gene: TRBD2; CDR3 protein: CASSGILAAGELFF; CDR3 DNA: TGTGCCAGCAGCGGAATACTAGCGGCCGGGGAGCTGTTTTTT
V gene: TRBV14; clone size: few; J gene: TRBJ2-6; D gene: .; CDR3 protein: CASSHRQLGLLGANVLTF; CDR3 DNA: TGTGCCAGCAGCCATAGACAGCTGGGCTTATTAGGGGCCAACGTCCTGACTTTC
V gene: TRBV28; clone size: few; J gene: TRBJ2-7; D gene: .; CDR3 protein: CASLGGGRPYEQYF; CDR3 DNA: TGTGCCAGTCTGGGCGGGGGCCGACCCTACGAGCAGTACTTC
V gene: TRBV4-3; clone size: .; J gene: TRBJ1-1; D gene: .; CDR3 protein: CASSPGGGTEAFF; CDR3 DNA: TGCGCCAGCAGCCCGGGGGGTGGGACTGAAGCTTTCTTT
V gene: TRBV29-1; clone size: .; J gene: TRBJ2-2; D gene: TRBD2; CDR3 protein: CSAPVTSGRKVRAGELFF; CDR3 DNA: TGCAGCGCGCCCGTTACTAGCGGGAGGAAAGTCCGAGCCGGGGAGCTGTTTTTT
V gene: TRBV14; clone size: .; J gene: TRBJ1-4; D gene: TRBD1; CDR3 protein: CASSKLLDRGSELFF; CDR3 DNA: TGTGCCAGCAGTAAACTCCTGGACAGGGGATCGGAACTGTTTTTT
V gene: TRBV5-4; clone size: .; J gene: TRBJ1-1; D gene: TRBD1; CDR3 protein: CASSRGQGVNTEAFF; CDR3 DNA: TGTGCCAGCAGCCGGGGACAGGGGGTGAACACTGAAGCTTTCTTT
V gene: TRBV6-1; clone size: .; J gene: TRBJ2-1; D gene: TRBD1; CDR3 protein: CASGVMTGPGNEQFF; CDR3 DNA: TGTGCCAGCGGGGTAATGACAGGGCCTGGCAATGAGCAGTTCTTC
V gene: TRBV7-8; clone size: .; J gene: TRBJ1-4; D gene: TRBD1; CDR3 protein: CASSYLRDSKLFF; CDR3 DNA: TGTGCCAGCAGCTACCTCCGGGACAGTAAACTGTTTTTT
V gene: TRBV30; clone size: few; J gene: TRBJ2-4; D gene: TRBD2; CDR3 protein: CAWSRRLAGGAKNIQYF; CDR3 DNA: TGTGCCTGGAGCCGAAGACTAGCGGGAGGGGCCAAAAACATTCAGTACTTC
V gene: TRBV9; clone size: .; J gene: TRBJ2-7; D gene: TRBD2; CDR3 protein: CASSVVAGGPYEQYF; CDR3 DNA: TGTGCCAGCAGCGTAGTAGCGGGGGGGCCCTACGAGCAGTACTTC
V gene: TRBV4-3; clone size: .; J gene: TRBJ1-1; D gene: .; CDR3 protein: CASSQEGGTEAFF; CDR3 DNA: TGCGCCAGCAGCCAGGAGGGAGGCACTGAAGCTTTCTTT
V gene: TRBV30; clone size: few; J gene: TRBJ1-2; D gene: TRBD1; CDR3 protein: CAWTPGQDYGYTF; CDR3 DNA: TGTGCCTGGACTCCGGGACAGGACTATGGCTACACCTTC
V gene: TRBV5-1; clone size: few; J gene: TRBJ1-2; D gene: TRBD1; CDR3 protein: CASSPVGQGFYGYTF; CDR3 DNA: TGCGCCAGCAGCCCTGTGGGACAGGGGTTCTATGGCTACACCTTC
V gene: TRBV28; clone size: few; J gene: TRBJ2-7; D gene: .; CDR3 protein: CASSPSQAGEAYEQYF; CDR3 DNA: TGTGCCAGCAGTCCCTCCCAGGCCGGGGAGGCCTACGAGCAGTACTTC
V gene: TRBV7-8; clone size: .; J gene: TRBJ1-2; D gene: .; CDR3 protein: CASSLGPQGSGYTF; CDR3 DNA: TGTGCCAGCAGCTTAGGGCCACAGGGTTCTGGCTACACCTTC
V gene: TRBV4-2; clone size: .; J gene: TRBJ2-5; D gene: TRBD1; CDR3 protein: CASSPGQGQETQYF; CDR3 DNA: TGTGCCAGCAGCCCAGGACAGGGCCAAGAGACCCAGTACTTC
V gene: TRBV6-6; clone size: few; J gene: TRBJ2-3; D gene: TRBD1; CDR3 protein: CASIDRGYADTQYF; CDR3 DNA: TGTGCCAGCATCGACAGGGGGTATGCAGATACGCAGTATTTT
V gene: TRBV7-2; clone size: .; J gene: TRBJ2-7; D gene: TRBD2; CDR3 protein: CASSLEREGGQYF; CDR3 DNA: TGTGCCAGCAGCTTAGAGCGGGAGGGGGGGCAGTACTTC
V gene: TRBV7-2; clone size: few; J gene: TRBJ2-7; D gene: TRBD2; CDR3 protein: CASSFVSGRGNEQYF; CDR3 DNA: TGTGCCAGCAGCTTTGTTAGCGGGAGGGGCAACGAGCAGTACTTC
V gene: TRBV5-1; clone size: .; J gene: TRBJ2-3; D gene: TRBD2; CDR3 protein: CASSLLAGGSSTDTQYF; CDR3 DNA: TGCGCCAGCAGCTTACTAGCGGGGGGTTCTAGCACAGATACGCAGTATTTT
V gene: TRBV27; clone size: few; J gene: TRBJ2-1; D gene: TRBD2; CDR3 protein: CASRGGGESYNEQFF; CDR3 DNA: TGTGCCAGCCGGGGGGGCGGGGAATCCTACAATGAGCAGTTCTTC
V gene: TRBV6-1; clone size: .; J gene: TRBJ2-1; D gene: TRBD2; CDR3 protein: CASRRGLAAYNEQFF; CDR3 DNA: TGTGCCAGCAGGAGAGGACTAGCGGCCTACAATGAGCAGTTCTTC
V gene: TRBV4-2; clone size: .; J gene: TRBJ1-1; D gene: .; CDR3 protein: CASSQAGGDGTEAFF; CDR3 DNA: TGTGCCAGCAGCCAAGCTGGCGGGGACGGCACTGAAGCTTTCTTT
V gene: TRBV25-1; clone size: .; J gene: TRBJ2-5; D gene: .; CDR3 protein: CASNLGETQYF; CDR3 DNA: TGTGCCAGCAACCTCGGGGAGACCCAGTACTTC
V gene: TRBV7-2; clone size: few; J gene: TRBJ2-2; D gene: .; CDR3 protein: CASSLDSSNTGELFF; CDR3 DNA: TGTGCCAGCAGCTTAGACAGTTCGAACACCGGGGAGCTGTTTTTT
V gene: TRBV30; clone size: .; J gene: TRBJ2-7; D gene: TRBD1; CDR3 protein: CAWTPLGQGYEQYF; CDR3 DNA: TGTGCCTGGACCCCACTAGGACAGGGCTACGAGCAGTACTTC